The clone carrying this T cell receptor (beta chain) was observed a few times. The antigen is not known. The treatment: roughly 11-day PBMC culture with coronavirus spike peptide pools or control peptides (ViraFEST assay). The data belong to a study of vaccination and CD4 T cells after COVID-19. At the Johns Hopkins FTIC core, DNA taken from cultured CD4+ T cells was sequenced by way of the Oncomine TCR Beta short-read assay. Via MiXCR, TCRdb re-called the PCR reads, giving one row per CDR3 protein. The sample gives 20,000 to 25,000 distinct CDR3 sequences, 43% of which show up once; under 15% is in the top ten. General study points: A median 86.3% of convalescent patients' SARS-CoV-2-reactive clones emerged only after vaccination.

The sample taken for sequencing was CD4+ T cells from blood, cultured in vitro. This receptor was identified in a human donor who had recovered from COVID-19.

The CDR3 DNA reads as TGTGCCAGCAGCTTACGCAGAGATACGCAGTATTTT. Translated: CASSLRRDTQYF. The rearrangement uses TRBV7-2 and TRBJ2-3; D not certain. The CDR3 covers 12 residues. Germline CDR1 reads SGHTA; CDR2 reads FQGNSA. The V end lost 2 bases, the J end lost 5 bases, and 5 bases lay between the germline ends.